This is a list of T cell receptor beta chains from one sample in a study. Each CDR3 protein gets one entry after TCRdb re-called the RT-PCR reads with MiXCR. The table shows more than 600,000 distinct CDR3 sequences, with 13% to 15% occurring only once. Sample: memory CD4+ T cells from blood. These receptors came from a female donor in good health, serving as a healthy control. Each CDR3 is given with its conserved first and last residue. Each record gives: J gene, clone size, V gene, D gene, CDR3 DNA, CDR3 protein. D genes are given only for firm matches. Clone size appears in some rows only: once, few, many, or a class for an expanded clone.

J: TRBJ2-1; size: few; V: TRBV14; D: TRBD2; DNA: TGTGCCAGCAGCCCCCGACTAGCGGGAGTAATTTTCTTC; CDR3: CASSPRLAGVIFF
J: TRBJ1-2; size: few; V: TRBV29-1; D: .; DNA: TGCAGCCCACGGGGGGCGTATGGCTACACCTTC; CDR3: CSPRGAYGYTF
J: TRBJ2-3; size: few; V: TRBV7-2; D: .; DNA: TGTGCCAGCAGCTTAGGAAGGTTCGAGGGGGAAGATACGCAGTATTTT; CDR3: CASSLGRFEGEDTQYF
J: TRBJ1-4; size: .; V: TRBV6-6; D: .; DNA: TGTGCCAGCAGTTACAGACAGCGGATTAATGAAAAACTGTTTTTT; CDR3: CASSYRQRINEKLFF
J: TRBJ2-1; size: few; V: TRBV2; D: TRBD2; DNA: TGTGCCAGCAGGGGACTAGCGGGGGACTTTTGGGAGCAGTTCTTC; CDR3: CASRGLAGDFWEQFF
J: TRBJ2-2; size: .; V: TRBV24-1; D: .; DNA: TGTGCCACCAGTGATTTGGCGGTGAACACCGGGGAGCTGTTTTTT; CDR3: CATSDLAVNTGELFF
J: TRBJ1-3; size: few; V: TRBV4-3; D: .; DNA: TGCGCCAGCAGCCAAGATCCTGGGGAAGCGGCGGCGGGAAACACCATATATTTT; CDR3: CASSQDPGEAAAGNTIYF
J: TRBJ1-5; size: .; V: TRBV30; D: .; DNA: TGTGCCTGGAGTCGGACCTATAGCAATCAGCCCCAGCATTTT; CDR3: CAWSRTYSNQPQHF
J: TRBJ2-7; size: .; V: TRBV28; D: TRBD1; DNA: TGTGCCAGCAGCCTTGGACAGGAACCCTACGAGCAGTACTTC; CDR3: CASSLGQEPYEQYF
J: TRBJ1-1; size: .; V: TRBV3-1; D: .; DNA: TGTGCCAGCAGCCAACAGGGTCTAATAGGGAACACTGAAGCTTTCTTT; CDR3: CASSQQGLIGNTEAFF
J: TRBJ2-2; size: few; V: TRBV7-9; D: TRBD1; DNA: TGTGCCAGCAGCTTACAGGGGGCCTCCGGGGAGCTGTTTTTT; CDR3: CASSLQGASGELFF
J: TRBJ2-7; size: .; V: TRBV7-2; D: .; DNA: TGTGCCAGCAGCTCCGCCGGGGGCCGATTCAACGAGCAGTACTTC; CDR3: CASSSAGGRFNEQYF
J: TRBJ2-5; size: .; V: TRBV12-3/TRBV12-4; D: .; DNA: TGTGCCAGCACCCCCCCGACGGGCGAGACCCAGTACTTC; CDR3: CASTPPTGETQYF
J: TRBJ2-1; size: .; V: TRBV21-1; D: .; DNA: TGTGCCAGCAGCAAAGCGCTGGGACTAGCGGGAGAGTGGGGGAACAATGAGCAGTTCTTC; CDR3: CASSKALGLAGEWGNNEQFF
J: TRBJ1-6; size: .; V: TRBV4-1; D: .; DNA: TGCGCCAGCAGCCAAGATCTGACAGAAACTAATTCACCCCTCCACTTT; CDR3: CASSQDLTETNSPLHF
J: TRBJ2-5; size: .; V: TRBV5-1; D: TRBD1; DNA: TGCGCCAGCAGCCCTGGGACAGGGACTTTCGAGACCCAGTACTTC; CDR3: CASSPGTGTFETQYF
J: TRBJ2-5; size: few; V: TRBV7-2; D: .; DNA: TGTGCCAGCAGCTTAGCGATTAAAGAGACCCAGTACTTC; CDR3: CASSLAIKETQYF
J: TRBJ2-1; size: .; V: TRBV12-3/TRBV12-4; D: TRBD2; DNA: TGTGCCAGCAGTTGGCTAGCGGGAGGATCCTACAATGAGCAGTTCTTC; CDR3: CASSWLAGGSYNEQFF
J: TRBJ1-2; size: few; V: TRBV20-1; D: .; DNA: TGCAGTGTTAGGGCAAACTATGGCTACACCTTC; CDR3: CSVRANYGYTF
J: TRBJ1-6; size: few; V: TRBV20-1; D: .; DNA: TGCAGTGCTAGAGACCCGGAGTGGGGTCCACCCCTCCACTTT; CDR3: CSARDPEWGPPLHF
J: TRBJ2-5; size: .; V: TRBV27; D: TRBD1; DNA: TGTGCCACGGGACAGTCTTACCAAGAGACCCAGTACTTC; CDR3: CATGQSYQETQYF
J: TRBJ2-5; size: few; V: TRBV7-9; D: .; DNA: TGTGCCAGCAGATCGAGGAGACAGGCCGAAGAGACCCAGTACTTC; CDR3: CASRSRRQAEETQYF
J: TRBJ2-3; size: few; V: TRBV7-3; D: .; DNA: TGTGCCAGCAGCTTGGGGGAGCTCAGCACAGATACGCAGTATTTT; CDR3: CASSLGELSTDTQYF
J: TRBJ1-1; size: .; V: TRBV20-1; D: .; DNA: TGCAGTGTTTTAGCCACTGGGGTCGGCGGTGAAGCTTTCTTT; CDR3: CSVLATGVGGEAFF
J: TRBJ2-3; size: many; V: TRBV29-1; D: TRBD1; DNA: TGCAGCGTTAGAAAGAGTGGTCTTTGGACAGGGACTAGCACAGATACGCAGTATTTT; CDR3: CSVRKSGLWTGTSTDTQYF
J: TRBJ2-5; size: many; V: TRBV9; D: TRBD2; DNA: TGTGCCAGCAGCGTGGGAACTAGCGACCAAGAGACCCAGTACTTC; CDR3: CASSVGTSDQETQYF
J: TRBJ2-3; size: .; V: TRBV7-2; D: TRBD2; DNA: TGTGCCAGCAGCTTACGTAAACTAGCGGGGGTAGATACGCAGTATTTT; CDR3: CASSLRKLAGVDTQYF
J: TRBJ2-1; size: .; V: TRBV20-1; D: .; DNA: TGCAGTGCTAGCGGGAGAGCGGGCTATGAGCAGTTCTTC; CDR3: CSASGRAGYEQFF
J: TRBJ2-5; size: .; V: TRBV12-3/TRBV12-4; D: .; DNA: TGTGCCAGCAGTTTATTCGGGGGAGAGACCCAGTACTTC; CDR3: CASSLFGGETQYF
J: TRBJ2-3; size: .; V: TRBV19; D: .; DNA: TGTGCCAGTATGGCAGGCATGATTGGGGCTACGCAGTATTTT; CDR3: CASMAGMIGATQYF
J: TRBJ2-5; size: .; V: TRBV6-2/TRBV6-3; D: TRBD1; DNA: TGTGCCAGCAGTTTCAGCCTTGAGGGGGCGCGGGAGACCCAGTACTTC; CDR3: CASSFSLEGARETQYF
J: TRBJ2-7; size: few; V: TRBV7-8; D: TRBD2; DNA: TGTGCCAGCAGCTTAGGGTGGACTAGCGGGAGGACGACCTACGAGCAGTACTTC; CDR3: CASSLGWTSGRTTYEQYF
J: TRBJ2-7; size: many; V: TRBV27; D: .; DNA: TGTGCCAGCAGTTCGGACCCCTACGAGCAGTACTTC; CDR3: CASSSDPYEQYF
J: TRBJ2-3; size: many; V: TRBV10-3; D: .; DNA: TGTGCCATTTCCGCAGGGCGGTCAGGAGATACGCAGTATTTT; CDR3: CAISAGRSGDTQYF
J: TRBJ1-2; size: .; V: TRBV7-2; D: .; DNA: TGTGCCAGCAGCCCAGGGAGTGGCTATGGCTACACCTTC; CDR3: CASSPGSGYGYTF
J: TRBJ2-3; size: .; V: TRBV5-1; D: TRBD2; DNA: TGCGCCAGCAGCTCGTTTAGCGGGAGCAGCACAGATACGCAGTATTTT; CDR3: CASSSFSGSSTDTQYF
J: TRBJ1-1; size: many; V: TRBV5-1; D: .; DNA: TGCGCCAGCAGCTTGGGCGGGGACTTACGTATGGCTTTCTTT; CDR3: CASSLGGDLRMAFF
J: TRBJ1-1; size: .; V: TRBV29-1; D: .; DNA: TGCAGCGTTGCGAGGGCGGGGAACACTGAAGCTTTCTTT; CDR3: CSVARAGNTEAFF
J: TRBJ1-1; size: .; V: TRBV24-1; D: TRBD1; DNA: TGTGCCACCAGTGACGGGACAGGGAGGGACACTGAAGCTTTCTTT; CDR3: CATSDGTGRDTEAFF
J: TRBJ2-7; size: .; V: TRBV30; D: TRBD2; DNA: TGTGCCTGGAGTCTGGGGGGGTTCTTCTACGAGCAGTACTTC; CDR3: CAWSLGGFFYEQYF
J: TRBJ1-4; size: few; V: TRBV15; D: .; DNA: TGTGCCACCAGCAGAGACAGGGATGAAAAACTGTTTTTT; CDR3: CATSRDRDEKLFF
J: TRBJ2-7; size: many; V: TRBV5-1; D: TRBD1; DNA: TGCGCCAGCAGTCTCGGACAGGGAATTCGCGAGCAGTACTTC; CDR3: CASSLGQGIREQYF
J: TRBJ2-7; size: once; V: TRBV20-1; D: TRBD2; DNA: TGCAGTGCTTCAACAGTGACTAGCACCAGCTACGAGCAGTACTTC; CDR3: CSASTVTSTSYEQYF
J: TRBJ2-5; size: few; V: TRBV7-2; D: .; DNA: TGTGCCAGCATGACCTCGGACGCCGGAGAGACCCAGTACTTC; CDR3: CASMTSDAGETQYF
J: TRBJ1-6; size: few; V: TRBV20-1; D: TRBD1; DNA: TGCAGTGCTAAGACTCCTGGACAGGGCAATTCACCCCTCCACTTT; CDR3: CSAKTPGQGNSPLHF
J: TRBJ2-6; size: few; V: TRBV29-1; D: .; DNA: TGCAGCGTTGATGGGTCGAGGGGGTCTGGGGCCAACGTCCTGACTTTC; CDR3: CSVDGSRGSGANVLTF
J: TRBJ2-6; size: few; V: TRBV6-5; D: .; DNA: TGTGCCAGCAGTTACTCGATGACATCCGGATTTTCGTGGGGGGCCAACGTCCTGACTTTC; CDR3: CASSYSMTSGFSWGANVLTF
J: TRBJ2-7; size: .; V: TRBV20-1; D: .; DNA: TGCAGTGCTAGAGATCCGCGCGGCGGGGACGAGCAGTACTTC; CDR3: CSARDPRGGDEQYF